A single sample gave rise to the 9 T cell receptor beta chains below, sequenced in a study of T cells after yellow fever vaccination. Via MiXCR, TCRdb re-called the 5' RACE reads, giving one row per CDR3 protein. The sample has about 320,000 distinct CDR3 sequences, about 4.5% seen once. Source: PBMCs, taken 15 days after the yellow fever booster vaccination. The receptors originated from a man between 18 and 35 years old who received the YFV17D yellow fever vaccine.

This clonotype was seen at least ten times. The J gene is TRBJ1-1, the V gene TRBV7-2; maybe TRBD1 (6 bases). Between the trimmed V and J ends, which lost 3 bases and 4 bases, there was a span of 15 bases. Germline CDR1 SGHTA, CDR2 FQGNSA. This CDR3 is 15 amino acids long. The CDR3 DNA sequence: TGTGCCAGCAGCTTGAACAGGGTGGAGAGCACTGAAGCTTTCTTT. Its protein product is CASSLNRVESTEAFF.

This clonotype has at least ten counts. V and J are TRBV11-2 and TRBJ2-7, with TRBD1 matching 9 bases. The CDR3 extends over 16 amino acids. The germline gives CDR1 SGHAT, CDR2 FQNNGV. J lost 3 bases, V lost 4 bases, and 10 bases had no gene match. The CDR3 loop reads CASSWDRASGGYEQYF. The CDR3 coding sequence is TGTGCCAGCAGCTGGGACAGGGCAAGTGGCGGCTACGAGCAGTACTTC.

The sample holds many counts of this clonotype. The rearrangement uses TRBV5-5 and TRBJ1-1; no reliable D call. This CDR3 is 14 amino acids long. Per the germline V gene, CDR1 is SGHKS and CDR2 is YYEKEE (reference sequence). The V gene lost 2 bases and the J gene lost 3 bases, with 11 bases spanning the gap. CDR3 residues: CASSFTQRDTEAFF. The CDR3 DNA reads TGTGCCAGCAGCTTTACCCAGAGGGACACTGAAGCTTTCTTT.

This clonotype was seen repeatedly, ten times or more. This rearrangement joins TRBV5-5 to TRBJ2-4, with 7 bases identical to TRBD1. Germline assignment: CDR1 SGHKS and CDR2 YYEKEE (reference sequence). The CDR3 has 14 amino acids. With 4 bases clipped from V and 7 bases from J, the junction kept 8 bases outside the gene matches. The CDR3 sequence: CASSRRQGPNIQYF. The DNA of the CDR3 is TGTGCCAGCAGCCGACGACAGGGTCCGAACATTCAGTACTTC.

The sample holds a few counts of this clonotype. The rearrangement joins TRBV20-1 to TRBJ1-5; D call uncertain. This CDR3 has 12 residues. Germline V gives CDR1 DFQATT, CDR2 SNEGSKA (reference sequence). V was shortened by 4 bases and J by 4 bases, with 8 bases between the two germline ends. CDR3 residues: CSAKESNQPQHF. CDR3 sequence (DNA): TGCAGTGCTAAGGAATCAAATCAGCCCCAGCATTTT.

This chain uses TRBV20-1 with TRBJ2-7, with 11 bases matching TRBD1. The J segment lost 4 bases and the V segment lost 0 bases, leaving 5 bases of the junction unmatched. CDR3 size: 15 residues. CDR1 DFQATT and CDR2 SNEGSKA come from the germline V gene (reference sequence). The CDR3 reads CSARDWTGGRYEQYF. The CDR3 DNA reads TGCAGTGCTAGAGATTGGACAGGGGGCAGGTACGAGCAGTACTTC.

This clonotype has more than one count but fewer than ten. This sequence joins TRBV7-9 and TRBJ2-1; D is perhaps TRBD1 or TRBD2 (5 bases each). V lost 3 bases, J lost 11 bases, and 8 bases lay in between. Germline V gives CDR1 SEHNR, CDR2 FQNEAQ (reference sequence). CDR3 length equals 11 residues. This chain's CDR3 is CASSLGPKQFF. As DNA, the CDR3 is TGTGCCAGCAGCTTGGGACCTAAGCAGTTCTTC. The full variable domain, rest sourced from reference TRBV7-9 and TRBJ2-1, is DTGVSQNPRHKITKRGQNVTFRCDPISEHNRLYWYRQTLGQGPEFLTYFQNEAQLEKSRLLSDRFSAERPKGSFSTLEIQRTEQGDSAMYLCASSLGPKQFFGPGTRLTVL.

This clonotype has a count of ten or more. The gene calls are TRBV10-3 and TRBJ1-1, with D hard to call. The CDR3 spans 13 residues. Per germline, CDR1 ENHRY and CDR2 SYGVKD. The V end was cut by 4 bases, the J end by 2 bases, with 8 bases between. This CDR3 is CAISVGGNTEAFF. CDR3 DNA: TGTGCCATCAGTGTTGGCGGCAACACTGAAGCTTTCTTT.

This rearrangement joins TRBV11-2 to TRBJ2-5; maybe TRBD1 (5 bases). The CDR3 spans 19 residues. The ends were cut back, 5 bases at V and 0 bases at J, with 25 bases in the middle. CDR1 SGHAT and CDR2 FQNNGV come from the germline V gene. Here the CDR3 reads CASSPNPRGLRRDQETQYF. The CDR3 region has the DNA TGTGCCAGCAGCCCTAATCCCAGAGGATTACGCAGGGACCAAGAGACCCAGTACTTC. The full variable domain, rest sourced from reference TRBV11-2 and TRBJ2-5, is EAGVAQSPRYKIIEKRQSVAFWCNPISGHATLYWYQQILGQGPKLLIQFQNNGVVDDSQLPKDRFSAERLKGVDSTLKIQPAKLEDSAVYLCASSPNPRGLRRDQETQYFGPGTRLLVL.